This is a list of T cell receptor beta chains from one sample in a study of cytomegalovirus exposure and HLA in healthy donors. Here immunoSEQ multiplex PCR was the method, and the copy in TCRdb shows in-frame clones only, minus some. The table shows about 310,000 clones, with roughly 88% occurring only once. Material for sequencing was PBMCs. These receptor sequences come from a man aged 30 to 39 in good health and CMV-seronegative. CDR3s include the opening cysteine and the closing phenylalanine or tryptophan. D genes are given only for firm matches. Size values are once, few and many counts, or a class for expanded clones, and some rows have none.

d_call | j_call | clone_size | v_call | cdr3_nt | cdr3_aa
TRBD1 | TRBJ2-5 | - | TRBV5-8 | TGTGCCAGCAGCTCCGGGACAGGCGCCTCAGAGACCCAGTACTTC | CASSSGTGASETQYF
TRBD1 | TRBJ1-5 | - | TRBV4-3 | TGCGCCAGCAGCCAAGGACAGGGAAGACAGCCCCAGCATTTT | CASSQGQGRQPQHF
TRBD1 | TRBJ1-1 | once | TRBV27 | TGTGCCAGCAGTTCCGTACGGGGCGGACAGGCTAACACTGAAGCTTTCTTT | CASSSVRGGQANTEAFF
TRBD1 | TRBJ2-3 | - | TRBV27 | TGTGCCAGCAGTCTTATTTCGGGACAGGGCTTTTACGATACGCAGTATTTT | CASSLISGQGFYDTQYF
TRBD1 | TRBJ2-7 | - | TRBV5-5 | TGTGCCAGCAGCTTACCTTTCGGACAGGGGTACGAGCAGTACTTC | CASSLPFGQGYEQYF
- | TRBJ1-6 | once | TRBV6-1 | TGTGCCAGCAGTGAAAGTGTGGGGGCGGTTTCACCCCTCCACTTT | CASSESVGAVSPLHF
TRBD1 | TRBJ2-3 | - | TRBV9 | TGTGCCAGCAGCTCCCCAAGGGGGCAGTCCCTACCTAGCACAGATACGCAGTATTTT | CASSSPRGQSLPSTDTQYF
TRBD2 | TRBJ2-7 | - | TRBV11-2 | TGTGCCAGCAGCCCGACTAGCGGGGGGATCTCCTACGAGCAGTACTTC | CASSPTSGGISYEQYF
TRBD1 | TRBJ2-7 | - | TRBV6-6 | TGTGCCAGCAGTTACCCCCCTGACAGGGTCACCTACGAGCAGTACTTC | CASSYPPDRVTYEQYF
TRBD1 | TRBJ2-7 | - | TRBV6-5 | TGTGCCAGCAGGGGGGACAGGGCGGGGGAGCAGTACTTC | CASRGDRAGEQYF
TRBD2 | TRBJ2-7 | - | TRBV5-8 | TGTGCCAGCGGGGGGGTTCGCATCGGCGAGCAGTACTTC | CASGGVRIGEQYF
- | TRBJ1-3 | - | TRBV6-1 | TGTGCCAGCAGTGAAGCGGACAGTTTACGCTCTGGAAACACCATATATTTT | CASSEADSLRSGNTIYF
- | TRBJ1-1 | few | TRBV6-1 | TGTGCCAGCACCTTGACAGAGAACACTGAAGCTTTCTTT | CASTLTENTEAFF